The T cell receptor (beta chain) described here comes from a study of T cell responses to AZD1222 COVID-19 vaccine. Regarding the study as a whole: Baseline seropositivity occurred in only a handful of AZD1222 recipients. The breadth and depth of Spike-specific TCRs increased once two AZD1222 doses had been given.

The V end lost 2 bases, the J end lost 9 bases, and 17 bases lay between the germline ends. This CDR3 is built from 15 residues. CDR1 SGHTA and CDR2 FQGTGA come from the germline V gene. A remark on this clone: The antigen is unknown.

Method: immunoSEQ multiplex PCR; TCRdb's copy keeps in-frame clones and lacks some. The repertoire includes about 190,000 clones, almost 95% of them detected once, and about 9.2% sits in the top ten. This chain uses TRBV7-3 with TRBJ2-1; D is possibly TRBD1 or TRBD2 (6 bases each). The material was peripheral blood, obtained on day 0 of AZD1222 vaccination. This TCR came from an adult in good health. CDR3 nucleotide sequence: TGTGCCAGCAGCTTAGAACAGGGAGGAGACAGTGAGCAGTTCTTC. Translation gives CASSLEQGGDSEQFF.